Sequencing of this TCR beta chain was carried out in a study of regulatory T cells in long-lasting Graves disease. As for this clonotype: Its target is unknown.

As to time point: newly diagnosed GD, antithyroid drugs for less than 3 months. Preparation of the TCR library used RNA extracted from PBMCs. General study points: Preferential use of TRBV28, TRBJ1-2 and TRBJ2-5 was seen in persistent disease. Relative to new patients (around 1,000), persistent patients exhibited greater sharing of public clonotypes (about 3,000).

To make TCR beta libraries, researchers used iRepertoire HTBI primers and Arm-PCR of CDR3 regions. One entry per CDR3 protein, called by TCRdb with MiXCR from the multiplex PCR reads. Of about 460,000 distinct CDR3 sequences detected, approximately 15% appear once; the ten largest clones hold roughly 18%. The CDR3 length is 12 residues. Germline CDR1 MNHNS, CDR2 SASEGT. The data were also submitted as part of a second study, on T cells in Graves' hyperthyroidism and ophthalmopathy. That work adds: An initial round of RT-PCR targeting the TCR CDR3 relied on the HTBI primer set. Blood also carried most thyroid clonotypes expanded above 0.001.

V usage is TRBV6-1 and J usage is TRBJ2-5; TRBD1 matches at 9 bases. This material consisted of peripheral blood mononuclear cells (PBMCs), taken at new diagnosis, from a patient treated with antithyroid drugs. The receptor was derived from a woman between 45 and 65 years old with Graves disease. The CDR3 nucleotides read TGTGCACGGGGACAGGGCGGGGAGACCCAGTACTTC. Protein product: CARGQGGETQYF.